This TCR beta chain was recovered during a study of shared clonotypes between healthy human individuals. This clone was detected only once. This CDR3 is built from 16 residues. V was pared by 4 bases and J by 7 bases, with 19 bases between. Germline loops: CDR1 SGHTA, CDR2 FQGTGA. The method was immunoSEQ multiplex PCR; TCRdb's version includes in-frame clones alone and lacks a portion of them. The table records around 1.1 million clones, about 80% of them present only once. This clonotype was sampled from a man aged 18-30 years in good health. Some clones in this sample may be carry-over from other donors' samples. The sample taken for sequencing was memory CD4+ T cells from PBMCs. Noted subset: CD45RA-negative fraction. V gene TRBV7-3 combines with J gene TRBJ2-2; D possibly corresponds to TRBD2 (7 bases). CDR3 loop: CASSSPGGGGIGELFF. The CDR3 DNA sequence: TGTGCCAGCAGCTCCCCCGGAGGGGGGGGCATCGGGGAGCTGTTTTTT.